This entry lists 3 T cell receptor beta chains sequenced from one sample in a study of CD8 T cells in ankylosing spondylitis. TCRdb re-called the 5' RACE reads with MiXCR, one entry per CDR3 protein. Of 250,000 or so distinct CDR3 sequences listed, about a sixth were seen once; the top ten hold approximately 33%. Sequencing was carried out using blood, either unsorted or a sorted T cell fraction (not recorded which). These TCRs come from a male donor with ankylosing spondylitis or in good health (not recorded which).

This clonotype was picked up a small number of times. J is TRBJ1-4 and V is TRBV12-5, with a tentative D call TRBD1 (5 bases). There are 16 residues in the CDR3. Germline lookup yields CDR1 LGHNT and CDR2 FRNRAP. Trimming left V 7 bases short and J 2 bases short, with 17 bases between. The CDR3 DNA sequence: TGTGCTAGTGATCTGGGGGTCCGGGAGACTAATGAAAAACTGTTTTTT. It is translated as CASDLGVRETNEKLFF.

This clonotype was seen many times. The V call is TRBV30, the J call TRBJ2-1; a possible D gene is TRBD2 (5 bases). Deletions cut 4 bases from V and 0 bases from J, with 13 bases between. Looked up from germline, CDR1 is GTSNPN and CDR2 is SVGIG (reference sequence). CDR3 length: 15 residues. The CDR3 loop is CAWMEWESSYNEQFF. As DNA, the CDR3 is TGTGCCTGGATGGAGTGGGAGAGCTCCTACAATGAGCAGTTCTTC.

V and J are TRBV29-1 and TRBJ2-2; no firm D call. The germline gives CDR1 SQVTM, CDR2 ANQGSEA. Deletions cut 4 bases from V and 3 bases from J, with 9 bases between. The CDR3 is 13 amino acids. CDR3: CSVGVTYTGELFF. The DNA of the CDR3 is TGCAGCGTTGGGGTCACTTACACCGGGGAGCTGTTTTTT.